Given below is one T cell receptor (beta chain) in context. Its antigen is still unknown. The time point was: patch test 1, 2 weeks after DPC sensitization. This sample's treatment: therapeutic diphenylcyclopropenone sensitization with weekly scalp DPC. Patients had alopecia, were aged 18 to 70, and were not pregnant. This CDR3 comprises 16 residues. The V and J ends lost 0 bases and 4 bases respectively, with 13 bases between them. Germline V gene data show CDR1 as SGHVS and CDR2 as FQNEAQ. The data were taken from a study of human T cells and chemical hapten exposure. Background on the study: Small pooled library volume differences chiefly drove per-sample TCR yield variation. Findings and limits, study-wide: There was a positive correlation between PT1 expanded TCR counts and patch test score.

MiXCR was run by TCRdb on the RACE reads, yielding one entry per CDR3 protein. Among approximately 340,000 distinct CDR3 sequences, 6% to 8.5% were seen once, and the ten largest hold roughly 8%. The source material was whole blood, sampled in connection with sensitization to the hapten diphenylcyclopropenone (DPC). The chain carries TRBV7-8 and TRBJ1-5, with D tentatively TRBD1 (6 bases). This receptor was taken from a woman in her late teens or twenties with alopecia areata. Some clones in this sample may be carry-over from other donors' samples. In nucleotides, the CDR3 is TGTGCCAGCAGCTTAGCCATGGACAGTCTAAATCAGCCCCAGCATTTT. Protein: CASSLAMDSLNQPQHF.